This T cell receptor (beta chain) was observed in a study of metastatic and nonmetastatic thyroid tumors. About the research overall: Repertoire comparison spanned blood and tumor or nodule tissue of malignant and benign thyroid patients. Study-level points and caveats: A significant increase in TCR beta diversity was reportedly seen in malignant thyroid tumors relative to benign nodules, in blood and tumor.

The CDR3 totals 12 residues. This clone was counted ten times or more. What it binds is unknown. Its ends do not fully match the called genes, so a read error is possible. The authors' processing: Using the CDR3 differences seen across clinicopathological groups, the authors built a distant-metastasis classifier for papillary thyroid cancer, which was meant to discriminate distant-metastatic patients. TCRdb reassembled clones from the PCR reads with MiXCR. The authors' filters were not applied to this entry. The sample lists around 59,000 clones; 16% were seen once. Patients had received no treatment of any kind before thyroid surgery.

The chain links TRBV12-3 or TRBV12-4 to TRBJ1-4, with 8 bases fitting TRBD1. Sequenced material: blood. The receptor comes from a male donor with papillary thyroid cancer or a benign thyroid nodule (not recorded which). Some clones in this sample may be carry-over from other donors' samples. The CDR3 region has the DNA TGTGCCAGCCAAGGGGACAGGTCGCGACAAATGTTT. It yields the protein CASQGDRSRQMF.